This TCR beta chain was captured in a study of blood T cell repertoires in COVID-19. On the study more broadly: Donors in the United States, Italy and Spain gave samples during acute or convalescent COVID-19. PBMCs, B-cell-depleted T cells, or T cells provided the cDNA or gDNA that made up the material.

CDR3 length: 17 amino acids. The ends were cut back, 0 bases at V and 3 bases at J, with 15 bases in the middle. CDR1 and CDR2 (germline): MGHRA, YSYEKL. This clone was found a few times. Original processing methods: By means of reference gene primer amplification, nucleated cell counts were estimated. Sequenced by immunoSEQ multiplex PCR; TCRdb stores in-frame clones only, minus some. V, J and clone size are taken as reported in that table, and D and trimming were inferred from the DNA itself. This sample has about 84,000 clones, with around four fifths found just once. The rearrangement uses TRBV4-1 and TRBJ1-3; weak D call: TRBD1 (6 bases). Sequencing was performed on peripheral blood. This clonotype originated in a man older than 75 with active or convalescent COVID-19. CDR3 protein: CASSQEWARGYGNTIYF. The CDR3 nucleotides read TGCGCCAGCAGCCAAGAATGGGCCAGGGGATATGGAAACACCATATATTTT.